The rows below give T cell receptor beta chains drawn from one sample of a study of control samples from healthy donors and cancer patients. The table came from immunoSEQ multiplex PCR; TCRdb's copy has only in-frame clones and leaves some out. Among fewer than 200,000 clones, about 93% were seen once, and the ten largest hold over 4%. The specimen was blood. All receptors come from a woman aged 55-70 years in good health. The CDR3 runs from the conserved cysteine through the conserved F or W. The D gene is left open where the match is weak. The listing skips clone size in some rows; elsewhere it reads once, few, many or a size class.

v_call: TRBV19; d_call: NA; clone_size: NA; j_call: TRBJ1-2; cdr3_length: 13; cdr3_nt: TGTGCCAGTAGTATTATGGTAAACTATGGCTACACCTTC; cdr3_aa: CASSIMVNYGYTF
v_call: TRBV18; d_call: TRBD1; clone_size: NA; j_call: TRBJ2-3; cdr3_length: 13; cdr3_nt: TGTGCCAGCTCACTCACAGGGGCAGATACGCAGTATTTT; cdr3_aa: CASSLTGADTQYF
v_call: TRBV6-5; d_call: NA; clone_size: NA; j_call: TRBJ1-6; cdr3_length: 14; cdr3_nt: TGTGCCAGCAGCTTTACAGACAAAGGTTCACCCCTCCACTTT; cdr3_aa: CASSFTDKGSPLHF
v_call: TRBV18; d_call: NA; clone_size: NA; j_call: TRBJ1-3; cdr3_length: 12; cdr3_nt: TGTGCCAGCTGGGGGCTTGGAAACACCATATATTTT; cdr3_aa: CASWGLGNTIYF
v_call: TRBV3-1/TRBV3-2; d_call: TRBD2; clone_size: NA; j_call: TRBJ2-3; cdr3_length: 20; cdr3_nt: TGTGCCAGCAGCCAAGAATCCCCTTGGGTGGTAGCGGGGGAAGCAGATACGCAGTATTTT; cdr3_aa: CASSQESPWVVAGEADTQYF
v_call: TRBV3-1/TRBV3-2; d_call: NA; clone_size: once; j_call: TRBJ1-1; cdr3_length: 12; cdr3_nt: TGTGCCAGCAGCCAAGATGTGGGGGAAGCTTTCTTT; cdr3_aa: CASSQDVGEAFF
v_call: TRBV6-2/TRBV6-3; d_call: NA; clone_size: once; j_call: TRBJ2-1; cdr3_length: 14; cdr3_nt: TGTGCCAGTAGTTCGTATCGTGGGAAGAATGAGCAGTTCTTC; cdr3_aa: CASSSYRGKNEQFF
v_call: TRBV19; d_call: NA; clone_size: NA; j_call: TRBJ2-1; cdr3_length: 15; cdr3_nt: TGTGCCAGTAGTATAGGGGGGCGTCCCTACAATGAGCAGTTCTTC; cdr3_aa: CASSIGGRPYNEQFF
v_call: TRBV9; d_call: NA; clone_size: NA; j_call: TRBJ2-5; cdr3_length: 15; cdr3_nt: TGTGCCAGCAGCATGCAGTCATACTCTGGAGAGACCCAGTACTTC; cdr3_aa: CASSMQSYSGETQYF
v_call: TRBV3-1/TRBV3-2; d_call: NA; clone_size: NA; j_call: TRBJ1-5; cdr3_length: 16; cdr3_nt: TGTGCCAGCAGCGCCCTGTCGGGTGATAGCAATCAGCCCCAGCATTTT; cdr3_aa: CASSALSGDSNQPQHF
v_call: TRBV6-5; d_call: NA; clone_size: NA; j_call: TRBJ1-2; cdr3_length: 15; cdr3_nt: TGTGCCAGCAGTCCTGACATAGACGGGTACTATGGCTACACCTTC; cdr3_aa: CASSPDIDGYYGYTF
v_call: TRBV7-2; d_call: NA; clone_size: NA; j_call: TRBJ2-1; cdr3_length: 14; cdr3_nt: TGTGCCAGCAGCTTAAACGGGGAGTACAATGAGCAGTTCTTC; cdr3_aa: CASSLNGEYNEQFF
v_call: TRBV9; d_call: NA; clone_size: NA; j_call: TRBJ2-3; cdr3_length: 17; cdr3_nt: TGTGCCAGCAGCGTAGATGCGGCCCTAACCCACACAGATACGCAGTATTTT; cdr3_aa: CASSVDAALTHTDTQYF